Listed below are T cell receptor beta chains from one sample, sequenced in a study of lymphopenia after photon versus proton radiotherapy. Here immunoSEQ multiplex PCR was the method, and the copy in TCRdb shows in-frame clones only, minus some. The sample yields 150,000 to 200,000 clones, roughly nine tenths seen once. The sequencing here drew on peripheral blood, taken from a patient treated with photon-based radiotherapy. Receptors were obtained from a man aged 50 or older with gastric cancer. Both conserved end residues are part of each CDR3.

J gene | V gene | CDR3 protein
TRBJ2-1 | TRBV7-7 | CASSRIQGDEQFF
TRBJ2-4 | TRBV4-1 | CASSQEWGLVRNIQYF
TRBJ1-2 | TRBV15 | CATSRDSETGEGYTF
TRBJ1-1 | TRBV7-9 | CASSPPGQGALNTEAFF
TRBJ2-7 | TRBV5-1 | CASRRGEGYYEQYF
TRBJ1-2 | TRBV19 | CASSTSKDYGYTF
TRBJ1-1 | TRBV29-1 | CSVEEAGDRGPAFF
TRBJ2-1 | TRBV10-2 | CASRRDGGSYNEQFF
TRBJ2-7 | TRBV30 | CAWNPAGGRYEQYF
TRBJ2-2 | TRBV5-1 | CASSLGQGVGGELFF
TRBJ2-6 | TRBV6-1 | CASSGRQGAPVGANVLTF
TRBJ2-5 | TRBV21-1 | CASRRRESQETQYF
TRBJ2-2 | TRBV25-1 | CASRGTSDVGELFF
TRBJ2-2 | TRBV7-2 | CASSFQGVTGELFF
TRBJ1-3 | TRBV5-4 | CASSPGTASTGNTIYF
TRBJ2-2 | TRBV6-5 | CASSGQGKNTGELFF
TRBJ2-7 | TRBV6-1 | CASSPQGWYEQYF
TRBJ2-3 | TRBV6-5 | CASNLGQGADTQYF
TRBJ1-1 | TRBV6-5 | CASSSGTGGTSEAFF
TRBJ2-3 | TRBV30 | CAWSVGAGVADTQYF
TRBJ2-3 | TRBV7-2 | CASSPGTGRADTQYF
TRBJ2-2 | TRBV25-1 | CASSREGWTGELFF
TRBJ2-7 | TRBV7-9 | CASSSQNYEQYF
TRBJ2-1 | TRBV7-6 | CASSLAGSYNEQFF
TRBJ2-7 | TRBV28 | CASSSGTGGTYEQYF
TRBJ2-5 | TRBV9 | CASSVGVRGYQETQYF
TRBJ2-5 | TRBV4-3 | CASSQDTLGLGGRETQYF
TRBJ1-5 | TRBV19 | CASALGQGKNQPQHF
TRBJ1-1 | TRBV7-9 | CASSLVAGDRTEAFF
TRBJ2-3 | TRBV7-2 | CASSSRLVSDTQYF
TRBJ2-7 | TRBV27 | CASSLSNHYEQYF
TRBJ2-5 | TRBV7-2 | CASSRQTSGRGGETQYF
TRBJ2-1 | TRBV29-1 | CSVVVAQGVADEQFF
TRBJ1-2 | TRBV5-4 | CASTRVGTGYGYTF
TRBJ1-4 | TRBV30 | CAWSGGGSEKLFF
TRBJ2-2 | TRBV7-2 | CASSPPLGLANTGELFF
TRBJ1-3 | TRBV28 | CATLPRVRGNTIYF
TRBJ2-7 | TRBV6-5 | CAAWLEEIHEQYF
TRBJ1-1 | TRBV30 | CACVPRFMNTEAFF
TRBJ2-7 | TRBV19 | CASSSPGTGGYEQYF
TRBJ2-1 | TRBV4-1 | CASSHSSGDFRSSYNEQFF
TRBJ2-3 | TRBV11-2 | CASSPTGGTDTQYF
TRBJ1-1 | TRBV7-8 | CATIEAGNTEAFF
TRBJ1-2 | TRBV11-1 | CASSNDRAGGYTF
TRBJ2-1 | TRBV4-3 | CASSHSLGGDYNEQFF
TRBJ1-4 | TRBV19 | CASSIGATNEKLFF
TRBJ1-3 | TRBV19 | CASSISGHENSGNTIYF
TRBJ1-2 | TRBV29-1 | CSVEGATGGNYGYTF